The TCR beta chain described here comes from a study of PD-1 blockade in classical Hodgkin lymphoma. Across the whole study: The study gave patients nivolumab 3 mg/kg intravenously every 2 weeks. General study points: Repertoires differed for reasons still undefined, possibly disease activity or prior therapy. Researchers reported that CD4+ TCR diversity, though not CD8+, rose significantly by C4D1.

Indicated time point: cycle 4 day 1 (C4D1), after five to seven weeks of nivolumab. Every single patient, without exception, relapsed after autologous stem cell transplantation, and brentuximab vedotin exposure varied. Magnetic negative selection of thawed PBMCs yielded the CD8+ T cells. When best responses were assessed, they were complete response, partial response or progressive disease. As for this clone: The antigen is undetermined.

The germline V gene encodes CDR1 SGHDT and CDR2 YYEEEE. V gave up 1 base and J gave up 8 bases; unmatched junction bases: 9. The CDR3 spans 15 residues. Here immunoSEQ multiplex PCR was the method, and the copy in TCRdb shows in-frame clones only, minus some. The sample includes some 5,000 clones, less than 75% of them seen just once. The genes are TRBV5-6 and TRBJ2-1; TRBD2 aligns across 7 bases. This specimen consisted of CD8+ T cells from blood, obtained before the fourth cycle of nivolumab. The TCR originated in a human donor with classical Hodgkin lymphoma. The CDR3 loop reads CASSLSGGSKDEQFF. Written as DNA, the CDR3 is TGTGCCAGCAGCTTGTCTGGCGGGAGTAAAGATGAGCAGTTCTTC.